The clone carrying this TCR beta chain was detected only a few times. In the study's own analysis: Estimation of nucleated cell counts relied on the amplification of reference gene primers. TCRdb's table, derived via immunoSEQ multiplex PCR, lists solely in-frame clones and lacks some. V, J and clone size derive from that table, while D and trimming were established from the DNA sequence. This sample carries roughly 120,000 clones, around 89% of them seen once, and the ten largest clones take 3.5% to 4%. Seattle enrolled patients during active infection and tracked them longitudinally. The CDR3 has 14 residues. Trimming shortened V by 6 bases and J by 4 bases, and 12 bases separated the two germline ends. The germline CDR1 and CDR2 sequences are MNHEY and SVGAGI. This sample is part of a study of blood T cell repertoires in COVID-19. Study context: Samples came from the United States, Italy and Spain, spanning acute and convalescent COVID-19. Nucleic acid was either cDNA or gDNA, and it came from T cells, B-cell-depleted T cells, or PBMCs.

The material sequenced was peripheral blood. The chain combines TRBV6-5 with TRBJ1-4, with D possibly being TRBD1 (5 bases). The sequence derives from a woman aged 60-70 years with COVID-19, enrolled during active disease. As DNA, the CDR3 is TGTGCCAGCAGCCCACAGGCCGATAATGAAAAACTGTTTTTT. It specifies CASSPQADNEKLFF.